Here is one T cell receptor (beta chain) with its context. Sample time point: newly diagnosed GD, antithyroid drugs for less than 3 months. Following extraction of RNA from PBMCs, that RNA was used to make the TCR library. Arm-PCR with iRepertoire HTBI primers amplified the CDR3 regions for these TCR beta libraries. MiXCR, applied by TCRdb to the multiplex PCR reads, yields one record per CDR3 protein. The sample has 350,000 to 450,000 distinct CDR3 sequences; approximately 16% are singletons. This sample was included in a study of regulatory T cells in long-lasting Graves disease. V dropped 2 bases and J dropped 6; count of bases not matched to a gene: 7. Germline V gene data show CDR1 as SEHNR and CDR2 as FQNEAQ (reference sequence). The CDR3 runs to 15 residues. These data also formed part of another study, on T cells in Graves' hyperthyroidism and ophthalmopathy. From that paper: Most clonotypes expanded in thyroid above 0.001 were likewise present in blood.

The source material was peripheral blood mononuclear cells (PBMCs), sampled at new diagnosis, from a patient treated with antithyroid drugs. The chain is built from TRBV7-9 and TRBJ2-7; 10 bases align to TRBD1. The origin of this receptor is a middle-aged man with Graves disease. The CDR3 coding sequence is TGTGCCAGCAGCTTACTTTCCGGACAGGGGGGCGAGCAGTACTTC. Its translation is CASSLLSGQGGEQYF.